Detailed here is one TCR beta chain. The source of the sample is a study of technical replicates of blood from several donors. This CDR3 is 14 amino acids long. The V gene end was trimmed by 10 bases and the J gene end by 7 bases; junction bases not matched to a gene: 12. Germline V gene sequence: CDR1 SEHNR, CDR2 FQNEAQ (reference sequence). Profiled with immunoSEQ multiplex PCR; TCRdb holds only in-frame clones, not every one. The table records around 80,000 clones, 95% to 98% of them present only once. This clonotype was sampled from a human donor in good health. Sequencing was done on a sample of T cells isolated from PBMCs. The rearrangement uses TRBV7-9 and TRBJ2-1; 8 bases map to TRBD2. This CDR3 is CATQSSGSPNEQFF. CDR3 DNA sequence: TGTGCCACACAGTCCAGCGGGAGCCCAAATGAGCAGTTCTTC. The full variable domain, with the rest looked up from reference TRBV7-9 and TRBJ2-1, is DTGVSQNPRHKITKRGQNVTFRCDPISEHNRLYWYRQTLGQGPEFLTYFQNEAQLEKSRLLSDRFSAERPKGSFSTLEIQRTEQGDSAMYLCATQSSGSPNEQFFGPGTRLTVL.